Below are 3 T cell receptor beta chains sequenced from a single sample in a study of blood T cell repertoires in COVID-19. Sequenced by immunoSEQ multiplex PCR; TCRdb stores in-frame clones only, minus some. The table has about 97,000 clones, roughly 85% seen once. Sequenced material: peripheral blood. The receptors here all came from a man in his fifties with active COVID-19.

The rearrangement links TRBV11-2 to TRBJ2-7; 8 nucleotides align to TRBD1. Germline V gene lookup returns CDR1 SGHAT and CDR2 FQNNGV. This CDR3 has 14 amino acids. The J segment lost 2 bases and the V segment lost 5 bases, leaving 5 bases of the junction unmatched. CDR3 sequence reads: CASSRGQGTYEQYF. The CDR3, as DNA: TGTGCCAGCAGCCGAGGACAGGGTACCTACGAGCAGTACTTC. Using reference TRBV11-2 and TRBJ2-7 for the parts outside the CDR3, the full variable domain is EAGVAQSPRYKIIEKRQSVAFWCNPISGHATLYWYQQILGQGPKLLIQFQNNGVVDDSQLPKDRFSAERLKGVDSTLKIQPAKLEDSAVYLCASSRGQGTYEQYFGPGTRLTVT.

The chain carries TRBV5-1 and TRBJ1-6, with 10 positions matching TRBD1. V was pared by 4 bases and J by 11 bases, with 6 bases of the junction left unmatched. Germline assignment: CDR1 SGHRS and CDR2 YFSETQ. The CDR3 consists of 14 residues. CDR3 DNA: TGCGCCAGCAGCCCTGGGACAGGGGTGGCACCCCTCCACTTT. It codes for CASSPGTGVAPLHF.

The rearrangement uses TRBV7-9 and TRBJ1-2; TRBD1 matches at 9 bases. Trimming removed 5 bases from V and 6 bases from J; junction bases left unmatched: 19. CDR3 length: 18 residues. The germline CDR1 and CDR2 sequences are SEHNR and FQNEAQ (reference sequence). The CDR3 loop reads CASSLNTGTGTEKDGYTF. The DNA for the CDR3 is TGTGCCAGCAGCCTAAATACCGGGACAGGGACAGAGAAGGATGGCTACACCTTC.